This paragraph covers one T cell receptor beta chain sequence. The germline V gene encodes CDR1 SNHLY and CDR2 FYNNEI. V dropped 9 bases and J dropped 5 bases, with 14 bases sitting between them. The CDR3 is made up of 13 amino acids. Clones were sequenced by immunoSEQ multiplex PCR, and TCRdb holds only the in-frame ones, with some missing. The table shows about 2,000 clones, with approximately 72% occurring only once. The sample comes from a study of immune cell composition in non-small cell lung cancer. Normal lung was taken at the farthest possible site, at least 3 cm from tumour. This receptor was identified in a human donor with non-small cell lung cancer. The chain couples TRBV2 to TRBJ1-5; D gene unclear. Sequencing input: non-adjacent lung tissue. The CDR3, as DNA: TGTGCCAGTCAGGAGGCAGTCTATCAGCCCCAGCATTTT. Translating gives CASQEAVYQPQHF.